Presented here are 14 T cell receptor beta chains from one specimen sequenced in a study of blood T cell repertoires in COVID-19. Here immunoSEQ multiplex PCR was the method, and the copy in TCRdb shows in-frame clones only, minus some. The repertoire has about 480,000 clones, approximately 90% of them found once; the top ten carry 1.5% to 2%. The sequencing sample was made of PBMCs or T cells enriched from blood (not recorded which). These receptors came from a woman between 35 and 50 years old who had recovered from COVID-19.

The CDR3 DNA reads as TGTGCCAGCAGCTCCCCGGGACAGGGTTCGGAGCAGTTCTTC. Amino acids: CASSSPGQGSEQFF. The chain employs TRBV5-4 and TRBJ2-1; 9 positions agree with TRBD1. CDR1 and CDR2 from the germline V gene are SGHNT and YYREEE (reference sequence). J was trimmed by 10 bases and V by 3 bases; bases with no gene match: 8. The CDR3 runs to 14 residues. Combining the CDR3 with reference TRBV5-4 and TRBJ2-1 gives the whole variable domain ETGVTQSPTHLIKTRGQQVTLRCSSQSGHNTVSWYQQALGQGPQFIFQYYREEENGRGNFPPRFSGLQFPNYSSELNVNALELDDSALYLCASSSPGQGSEQFFGPGTRLTVL.

CDR3 residues: CASSSRPERLYNEQFF. DNA of the CDR3: TGTGCCAGTAGTAGCCGCCCAGAGCGGCTATACAATGAGCAGTTCTTC. The rearrangement uses TRBV19 and TRBJ2-1; tentatively, D is TRBD2 (5 bases). The CDR3 sequence is 16 residues long. CDR1 and CDR2 (germline): LNHDA, SQIVND (reference sequence). V gave up 4 bases and J gave up 4 bases, with 17 bases separating them.

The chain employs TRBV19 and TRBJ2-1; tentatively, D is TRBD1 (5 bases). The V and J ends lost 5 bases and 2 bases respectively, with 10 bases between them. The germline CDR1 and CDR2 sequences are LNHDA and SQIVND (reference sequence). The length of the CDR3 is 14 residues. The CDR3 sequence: CASSWGRTYNEQFF. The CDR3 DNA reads TGTGCCAGTAGTTGGGGCAGGACCTACAATGAGCAGTTCTTC. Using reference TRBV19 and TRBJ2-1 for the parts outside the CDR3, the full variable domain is DGGITQSPKYLFRKEGQNVTLSCEQNLNHDAMYWYRQDPGQGLRLIYYSQIVNDFQKGDIAEGYSVSREKKESFPLTVTSAQKNPTAFYLCASSWGRTYNEQFFGPGTRLTVL.

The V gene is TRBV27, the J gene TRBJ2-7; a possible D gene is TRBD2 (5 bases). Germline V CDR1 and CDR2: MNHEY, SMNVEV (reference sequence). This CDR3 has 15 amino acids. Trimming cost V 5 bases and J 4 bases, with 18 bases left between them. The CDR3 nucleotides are TGTGCCAGCAGTGAGGGTTTGATGGTACAATACGAGCAGTACTTC. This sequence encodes CASSEGLMVQYEQYF.

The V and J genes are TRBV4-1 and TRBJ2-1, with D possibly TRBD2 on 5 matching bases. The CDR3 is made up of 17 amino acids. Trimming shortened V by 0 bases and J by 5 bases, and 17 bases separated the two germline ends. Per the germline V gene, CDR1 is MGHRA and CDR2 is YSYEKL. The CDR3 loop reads CASSQDPPVASDNEQFF. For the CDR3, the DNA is TGCGCCAGCAGCCAAGACCCCCCAGTAGCGAGCGACAATGAGCAGTTCTTC.

This CDR3 is CASSFMPSGIITDTQYF. DNA of the CDR3: TGTGCCAGCAGCTTCATGCCTAGCGGGATCATCACAGATACGCAGTATTTT. The rearrangement uses TRBV5-6 and TRBJ2-3; TRBD2 matches at 9 bases. Trimming at V came to 2 bases and at J to 2 bases, leaving 9 bases not matched to a gene. Germline-derived CDR1 and CDR2 are SGHDT and YYEEEE. The CDR3 loop spans 17 amino acids.

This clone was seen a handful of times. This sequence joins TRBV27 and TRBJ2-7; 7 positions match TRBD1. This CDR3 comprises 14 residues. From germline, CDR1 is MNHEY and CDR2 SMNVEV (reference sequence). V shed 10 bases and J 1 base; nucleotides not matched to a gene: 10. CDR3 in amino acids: CATQGAGGSYEQYF. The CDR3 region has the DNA TGTGCCACCCAAGGCGCAGGGGGTTCCTACGAGCAGTACTTC.

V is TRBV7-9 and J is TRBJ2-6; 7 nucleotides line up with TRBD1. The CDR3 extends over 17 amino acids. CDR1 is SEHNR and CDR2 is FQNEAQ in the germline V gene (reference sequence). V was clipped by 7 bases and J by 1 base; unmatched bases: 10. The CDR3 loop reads CASTGRTGGSGANVLTF. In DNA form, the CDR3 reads TGTGCCAGCACAGGACGGACAGGAGGATCTGGGGCCAACGTCCTGACTTTC.

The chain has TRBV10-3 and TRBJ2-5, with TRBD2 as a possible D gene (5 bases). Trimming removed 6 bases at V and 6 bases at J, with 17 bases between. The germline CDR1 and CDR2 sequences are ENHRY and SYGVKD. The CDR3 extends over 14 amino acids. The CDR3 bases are TGTGCCATCAGCCGGGAACGAGGGTTAAAGACCCAGTACTTC. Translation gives CAISRERGLKTQYF.

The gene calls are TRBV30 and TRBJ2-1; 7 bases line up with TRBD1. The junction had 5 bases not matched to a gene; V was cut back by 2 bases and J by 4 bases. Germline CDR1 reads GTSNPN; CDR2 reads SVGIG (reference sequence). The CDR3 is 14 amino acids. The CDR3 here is CAWSPGTAYNEQFF. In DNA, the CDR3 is TGTGCCTGGAGTCCCGGGACAGCATACAATGAGCAGTTCTTC.

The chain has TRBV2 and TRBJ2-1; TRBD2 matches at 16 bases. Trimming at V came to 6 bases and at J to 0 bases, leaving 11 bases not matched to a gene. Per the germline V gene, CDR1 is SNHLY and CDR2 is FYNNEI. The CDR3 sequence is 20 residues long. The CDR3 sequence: CASRLLPGLAGGGSYNEQFF. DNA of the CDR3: TGTGCCAGCAGACTACTTCCGGGACTAGCGGGAGGGGGCTCCTACAATGAGCAGTTCTTC.

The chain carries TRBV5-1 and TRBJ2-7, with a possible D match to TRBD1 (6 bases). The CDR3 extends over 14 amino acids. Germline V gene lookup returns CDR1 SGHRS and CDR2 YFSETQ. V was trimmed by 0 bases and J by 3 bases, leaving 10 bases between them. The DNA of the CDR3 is TGCGCCAGCAGCTTGGAAACAGGGTTCTACGAGCAGTACTTC. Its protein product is CASSLETGFYEQYF.

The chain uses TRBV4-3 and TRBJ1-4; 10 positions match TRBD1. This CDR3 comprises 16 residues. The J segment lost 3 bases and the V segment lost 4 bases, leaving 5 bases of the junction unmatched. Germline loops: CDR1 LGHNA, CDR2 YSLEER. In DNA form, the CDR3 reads TGCGCCAGCAGCCCTAGACAGGGGGCAGCTAATGAAAAACTGTTTTTT. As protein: CASSPRQGAANEKLFF.

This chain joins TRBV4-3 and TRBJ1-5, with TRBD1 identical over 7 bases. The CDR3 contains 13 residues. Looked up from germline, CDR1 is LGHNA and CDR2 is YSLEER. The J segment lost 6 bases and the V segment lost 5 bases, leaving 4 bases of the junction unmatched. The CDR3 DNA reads TGCGCCAGCAGCTTAAACAGGGGTCAGCCCCAGCATTTT. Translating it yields CASSLNRGQPQHF.